Here is one T cell receptor (beta chain) with its context. Its antigen is as yet unknown. This sample was taken from a study of cytomegalovirus exposure and HLA in healthy donors. The study's findings and limits: Later on, an analysis showed TCR association rates differing by HLA locus, with DRB1 the most and HLA-C the fewest.

Germline V gene lookup returns CDR1 MNHNS and CDR2 SASEGT. The CDR3 contains 15 residues. Trimming shortened V by 1 base and J by 4 bases, and 14 bases separated the two germline ends. PCR amplification relied on 60 Vbeta primers (plus 13 Jbeta primers). Assay used: immunoSEQ multiplex PCR; TCRdb lists only in-frame clones, some missing. The sample yields about 200,000 clones, approximately 80% seen once. Sequenced: PBMCs. The receptor was isolated from a man aged 30 to 39 in good health and CMV-seronegative. V usage is TRBV6-1 and J usage is TRBJ2-7, with D maybe TRBD2 (6 bases). As DNA, the CDR3 is TGTGCCAGCAGTGAAGGGGGAGGAATAGAGTACGAGCAGTACTTC. Its translation: CASSEGGGIEYEQYF.